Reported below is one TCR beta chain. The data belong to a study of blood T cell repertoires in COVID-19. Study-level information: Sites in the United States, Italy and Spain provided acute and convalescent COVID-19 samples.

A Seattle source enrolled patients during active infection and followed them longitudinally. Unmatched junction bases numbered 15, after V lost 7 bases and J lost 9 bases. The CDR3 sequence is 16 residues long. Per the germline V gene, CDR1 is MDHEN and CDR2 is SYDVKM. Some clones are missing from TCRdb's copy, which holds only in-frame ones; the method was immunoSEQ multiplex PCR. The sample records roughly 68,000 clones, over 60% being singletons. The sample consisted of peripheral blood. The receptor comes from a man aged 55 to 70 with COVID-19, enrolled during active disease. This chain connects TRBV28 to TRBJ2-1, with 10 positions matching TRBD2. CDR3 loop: CASTTPSGGKQGEQFF. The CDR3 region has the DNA TGTGCCAGCACTACCCCTAGCGGGGGAAAGCAAGGTGAGCAGTTCTTC. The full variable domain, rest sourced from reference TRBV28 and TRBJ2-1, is DVKVTQSSRYLVKRTGEKVFLECVQDMDHENMFWYRQDPGLGLRLIYFSYDVKMKEKGDIPEGYSVSREKKERFSLILESASTNQTSMYLCASTTPSGGKQGEQFFGPGTRLTVL.